This T cell receptor (beta chain) was identified during a study of T-cell memory formation after mild COVID-19. Study outcomes and limitations: Clones that contracted from day 15 to 85 had balanced CD4/CD8; later expanders were CD4+ biased.

With regard to this clonotype: The antigen is unknown.

V shed 2 bases and J shed 5 bases, with 19 bases lying between them. CDR3 length equals 17 residues. CDR1 is SEHNR and CDR2 is FQNEAQ in the germline V gene (reference sequence). 5'RACE with constant-segment primers built TCRalpha and TCRbeta cDNA libraries with UMIs. TCRdb analysed the 5' RACE reads with MiXCR anew, one entry per CDR3 protein. Among about 560,000 distinct CDR3 sequences listed, about a fifth were seen once. Sample: PBMCs or a T cell subset sorted from them (not recorded which). This sequence was found in an adult woman who had mild COVID-19 (a few samples of this study predate the infection). Cell type and time point are not known. The rearrangement links TRBV7-9 to TRBJ2-4; possible D gene TRBD1, 5 bases. The CDR3 protein is CASSLSFFGQGENIQYF. In DNA, the CDR3 is TGTGCCAGCAGCTTATCCTTCTTTGGGCAGGGTGAAAACATTCAGTACTTC.